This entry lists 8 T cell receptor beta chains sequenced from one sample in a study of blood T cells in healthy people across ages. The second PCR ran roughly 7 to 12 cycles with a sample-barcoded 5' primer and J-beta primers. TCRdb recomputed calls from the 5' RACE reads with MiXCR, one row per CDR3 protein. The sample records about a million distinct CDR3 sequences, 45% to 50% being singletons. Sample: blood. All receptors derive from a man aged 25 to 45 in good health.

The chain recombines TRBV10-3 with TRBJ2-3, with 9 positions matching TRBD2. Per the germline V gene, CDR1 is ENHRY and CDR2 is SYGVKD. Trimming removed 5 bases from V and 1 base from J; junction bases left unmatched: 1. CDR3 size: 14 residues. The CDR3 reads CAISSSGGTDTQYF. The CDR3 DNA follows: TGTGCCATCAGTTCTAGCGGGGGCACAGATACGCAGTATTTT.

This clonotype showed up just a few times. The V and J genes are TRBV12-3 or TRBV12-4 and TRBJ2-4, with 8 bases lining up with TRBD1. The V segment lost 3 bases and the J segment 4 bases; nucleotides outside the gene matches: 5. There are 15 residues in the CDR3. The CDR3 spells CASSFFGTGKNIQYF. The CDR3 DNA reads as TGTGCCAGCAGTTTTTTCGGGACAGGAAAAAACATTCAGTACTTC.

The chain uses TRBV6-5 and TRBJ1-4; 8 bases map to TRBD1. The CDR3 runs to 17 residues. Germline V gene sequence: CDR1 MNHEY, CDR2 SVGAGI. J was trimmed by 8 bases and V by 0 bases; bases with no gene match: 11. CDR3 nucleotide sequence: TGTGCCAGCAGTTACTCTGGTTACAGGGGGGAAGAGGAAAAACTGTTTTTT. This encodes CASSYSGYRGEEEKLFF.

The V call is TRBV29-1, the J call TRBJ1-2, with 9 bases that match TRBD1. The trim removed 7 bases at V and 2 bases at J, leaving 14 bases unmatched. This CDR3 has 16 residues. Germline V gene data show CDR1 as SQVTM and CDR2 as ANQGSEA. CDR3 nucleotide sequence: TGCAGCGCTAGACCACAGGGGGCTCCCAGGAACTATGGCTACACCTTC. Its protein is CSARPQGAPRNYGYTF.

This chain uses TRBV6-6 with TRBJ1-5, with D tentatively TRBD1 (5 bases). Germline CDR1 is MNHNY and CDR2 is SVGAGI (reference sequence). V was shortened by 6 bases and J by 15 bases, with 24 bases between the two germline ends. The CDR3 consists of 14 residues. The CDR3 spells CASRPRQSPFSRHF. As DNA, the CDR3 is TGTGCCAGCAGACCTAGACAGAGCCCCTTTTCCCGGCATTTT.

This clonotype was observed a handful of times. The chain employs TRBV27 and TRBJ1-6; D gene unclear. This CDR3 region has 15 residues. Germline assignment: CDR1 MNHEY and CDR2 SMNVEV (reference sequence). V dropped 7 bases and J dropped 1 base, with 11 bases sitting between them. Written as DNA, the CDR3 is TGTGCCAGCACCCTTGAGGGTTCCTATAATTCACCCCTCCACTTT. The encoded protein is CASTLEGSYNSPLHF.

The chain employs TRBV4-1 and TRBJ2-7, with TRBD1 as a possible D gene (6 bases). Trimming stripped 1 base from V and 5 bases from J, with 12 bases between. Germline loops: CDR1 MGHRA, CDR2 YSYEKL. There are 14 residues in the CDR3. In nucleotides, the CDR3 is TGCGCCAGCAGCCAAGTACAGGGTACCCACGAGCAGTACTTC. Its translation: CASSQVQGTHEQYF.

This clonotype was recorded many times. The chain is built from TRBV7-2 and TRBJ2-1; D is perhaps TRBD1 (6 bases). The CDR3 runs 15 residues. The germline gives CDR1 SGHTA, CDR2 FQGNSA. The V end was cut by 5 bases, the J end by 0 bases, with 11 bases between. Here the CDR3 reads CASSPRQDSYNEQFF. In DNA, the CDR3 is TGTGCCAGCAGCCCGCGACAGGACTCCTACAATGAGCAGTTCTTC.